The sequence of this T cell receptor (beta chain) was determined in a study of shared clonotypes between healthy human individuals. Study-wide background: A few men and two women, aged 18 to 49, were donors.

Remarks on this clone: Other DNA sequences in the same sample also yield this CDR3.

The CDR3 length is 11 residues. CDR1 and CDR2 from the germline V gene are KGHSH and LQKENI. Trimming stripped 3 bases from V and 1 base from J, with 0 bases between. Assay used: immunoSEQ multiplex PCR; TCRdb lists only in-frame clones, some missing. Of roughly 2.1 million clones listed, about 93% are singletons. In the naive CD8 group, cells lacked CD45RO and were positively selected for CCR7, so terminally differentiated effector memory CD45RA+ cells were left out. Material: naive CD8+ T cells from PBMCs. The clonotype originates from a man younger than 35 in good health. Some clones in this sample may be carry-over from other donors' samples. The rearrangement joins TRBV18 to TRBJ2-5; unclear D gene. The CDR3 DNA follows: TGTGCCAGCTCACCCCAAGAGACCCAGTACTTC. Translating it yields CASSPQETQYF.